This T cell receptor (beta chain) appears in the sequencing data of a study of breast tumors, draining lymph nodes, adjacent tissues. Findings of the study overall: Most tumor T cells seemingly derive from lymph node, then expand in tumor. Compared with lymph nodes, tumors were less diverse; compared with nontumor tissue, more. Compared with basal-like, luminal-like tumors shared significantly more repertoire with nontumor tissue. The lymph node origin of tumor T cells was framed as consistent with a hypothesis, not demonstrated.

TCRdb ran MiXCR on the multiplex PCR reads and lists one entry per CDR3 protein. The sample lists roughly 130,000 distinct CDR3 sequences; just under 20% were seen once. V was clipped by 4 bases and J by 3 bases; unmatched bases: 13. Germline CDR1 reads MDHEN; CDR2 reads SYDVKM. The CDR3 is 18 residues long. The lymph nodes were axillary draining lymph nodes from breast cancer patients. This clonotype has more than one count but fewer than ten. What it binds is not known. The rearrangement joins TRBV28 to TRBJ1-2, with 11 bases identical to TRBD1. The TCR was taken from a female donor with breast cancer. Some clones in this sample may be carry-over from other donors' samples. Material: axillary lymph node tissue. CDR3 amino acids: CASSSRPTWTGGYYGYTF. The CDR3 DNA sequence: TGTGCCAGCAGTTCCCGACCGACTTGGACAGGGGGCTACTATGGCTACACCTTC.